This T cell receptor (beta chain) stems from a study of blood T cell repertoires in COVID-19. CDR1 LGHNA and CDR2 YSLEER come from the germline V gene. The CDR3 length is 17 residues. The V and J ends lost 0 bases and 4 bases respectively, with 19 bases between them. This clone was detected a few times. The table came from immunoSEQ multiplex PCR; TCRdb's copy has only in-frame clones and leaves some out. The table includes under 300,000 clones, 80% to 85% detected once. The TCR originated in a woman aged 18-30 years with acute or convalescent COVID-19. This rearrangement joins TRBV4-3 to TRBJ2-7, with TRBD1 as a possible D gene (6 bases). Sequenced material: peripheral blood. CDR3 in amino acids: CASSQEPYKTRGYEQYF. CDR3 sequence (DNA): TGCGCCAGCAGCCAAGAGCCCTATAAGACGAGGGGGTACGAGCAGTACTTC.